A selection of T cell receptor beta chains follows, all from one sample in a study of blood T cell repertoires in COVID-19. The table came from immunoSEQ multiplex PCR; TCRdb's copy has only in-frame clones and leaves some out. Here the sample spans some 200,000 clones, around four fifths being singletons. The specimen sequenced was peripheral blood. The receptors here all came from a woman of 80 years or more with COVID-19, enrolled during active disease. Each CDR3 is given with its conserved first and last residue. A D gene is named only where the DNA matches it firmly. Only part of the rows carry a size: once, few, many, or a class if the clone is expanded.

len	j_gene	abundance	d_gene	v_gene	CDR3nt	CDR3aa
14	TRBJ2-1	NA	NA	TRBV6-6	TGTGCCAGCAGTATAACAGCAGGCAACAATGAGCAGTTCTTC	CASSITAGNNEQFF
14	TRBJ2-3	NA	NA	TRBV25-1	TGTGCCAGCGGAAGGGGGTTCGGCACAGATACGCAGTATTTT	CASGRGFGTDTQYF
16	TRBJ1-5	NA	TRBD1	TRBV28	TGTGCCAGCAGCTCGGACAGGGGGCTGGGCAATCAGCCCCAGCATTTT	CASSSDRGLGNQPQHF
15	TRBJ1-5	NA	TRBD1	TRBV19	TGTGCCAGTAGTATGCGACAGGGGAATAATCAGCCCCAGCATTTT	CASSMRQGNNQPQHF
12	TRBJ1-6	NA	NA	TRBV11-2	TGTGCCAGCAGCTTCCTGCGCGCACCCCTCCACTTT	CASSFLRAPLHF
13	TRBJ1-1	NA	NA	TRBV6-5	TGTGCCAGCATTGCCGGGACAAGGGTACACGCTTTCTTT	CASIAGTRVHAFF
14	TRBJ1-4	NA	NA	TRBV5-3	TGTGTCAGAAGCCCTCCCGCGACTGATGAAAAACTGTTTTTT	CVRSPPATDEKLFF
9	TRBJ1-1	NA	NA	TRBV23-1	TGCGCCAGCAGTCACCGGTCCGTCTTT	CASSHRSVF
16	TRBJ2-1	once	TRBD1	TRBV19	TGTGCCAGTAGTATGGGGACAGGGAGCTCCTACAATGAGCAGTTCTTC	CASSMGTGSSYNEQFF
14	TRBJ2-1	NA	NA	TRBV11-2	TGTGCCAGCAGCTTGACGGGGGTAATCAATGAGCAGTTCTTC	CASSLTGVINEQFF
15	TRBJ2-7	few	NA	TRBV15	TGTGCCACCGCCATGCCTTCGGCAGGGTCTGACGAGCAGTACTTC	CATAMPSAGSDEQYF
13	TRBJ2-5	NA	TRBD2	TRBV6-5	TGTGCCAGCAGCCGGGGACTAGCGGAGACCCAGTACTTC	CASSRGLAETQYF
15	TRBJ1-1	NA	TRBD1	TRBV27	TGTGCCAGCAGTTTACTGACAGGGGGAACCCCTGAAGCTTTCTTT	CASSLLTGGTPEAFF
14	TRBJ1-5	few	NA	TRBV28	TGTGCCAGCAGTTCCCCGGGTTTGAACCAGCCCCAGCATTTT	CASSSPGLNQPQHF
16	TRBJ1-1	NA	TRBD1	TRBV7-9	TGTGCCAGCAGCTCCGGGGCCGGACAGGGGGCCGCTGAAGCTTTCTTT	CASSSGAGQGAAEAFF
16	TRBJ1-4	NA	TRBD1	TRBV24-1	TGTGCCACCAGTGGTCCCCCGGGACAGGGTGACGAAAAACTGTTTTTT	CATSGPPGQGDEKLFF
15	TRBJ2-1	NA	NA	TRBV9	TGTGCCAGCAGCTCCGGACAAGCGAGCTACAATGAGCAGTTCTTC	CASSSGQASYNEQFF
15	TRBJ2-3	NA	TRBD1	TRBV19	TGTGCCAGTAGTGGCGAGGGGGCTGGCACAGATACGCAGTATTTT	CASSGEGAGTDTQYF
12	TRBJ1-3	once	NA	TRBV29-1	TGCAGCGTTGCCGGGGCTGGAAACACCATATATTTT	CSVAGAGNTIYF
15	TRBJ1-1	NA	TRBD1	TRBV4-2	TGTGCCAGCAGCCAACCGGGACAGGGGGCAATTGAAGCTTTCTTT	CASSQPGQGAIEAFF
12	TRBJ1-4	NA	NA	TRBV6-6	TGTGCCAGCAGTTACTCGTATCAGCGTCTGTTTTTT	CASSYSYQRLFF
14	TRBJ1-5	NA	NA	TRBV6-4	TGTGCCAGCAGCCAAACCCCGGGCAATCAGCCCCAGCATTTT	CASSQTPGNQPQHF
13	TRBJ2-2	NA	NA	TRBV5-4	TGTGCAGGGCGGGGGCAGAACACCGGGGAGCTGTTTTTT	CAGRGQNTGELFF
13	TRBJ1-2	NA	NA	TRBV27	TGTGCCAGCAGTTTAGACGGGAACTATGGCTACACCTTC	CASSLDGNYGYTF
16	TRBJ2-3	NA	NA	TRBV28	TGTGCCAGCAGTTCCGTTGGGCGGGGGCACCCAGATACGCAGTATTTT	CASSSVGRGHPDTQYF
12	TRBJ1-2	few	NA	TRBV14	TGTGCCAGCAGCCAATCAGGTTATGGCTACACCTTC	CASSQSGYGYTF
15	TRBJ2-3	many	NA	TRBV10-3	TGTGCCATCAGTGACCTAGCGCCGGGCACAGATACGCAGTATTTT	CAISDLAPGTDTQYF
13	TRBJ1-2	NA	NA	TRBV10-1	TGCGCCAGCAGCTTACGAGCCCGGGATGGCTACACCTTC	CASSLRARDGYTF
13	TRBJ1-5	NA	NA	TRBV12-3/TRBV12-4	TGTGCCAGCAATGCCGGTAGCAATCAGCCCCAGCATTTT	CASNAGSNQPQHF
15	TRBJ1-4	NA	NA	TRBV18	TGTGCCAGCTCACCCCGTTCTGGAGCGACTGAAAAACTGTTTTTT	CASSPRSGATEKLFF
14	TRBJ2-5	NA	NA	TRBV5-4	TGTGCCAGCAGCTTGGCAGGACTGGAAGAGACCCAGTACTTC	CASSLAGLEETQYF
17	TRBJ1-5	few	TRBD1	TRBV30	TGTGCCTGGAAGAAGAGACAGGGGATTACGAGCAATCAGCCCCAGCATTTT	CAWKKRQGITSNQPQHF
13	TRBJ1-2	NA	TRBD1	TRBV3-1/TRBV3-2	TGTGCCAGCAGCCATGCCACAGGGGGTGGCTACACCTTC	CASSHATGGGYTF
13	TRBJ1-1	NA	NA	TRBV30	TGTGCCTACCAAGCCCGGGGGAACACTGAAGCTTTCTTT	CAYQARGNTEAFF
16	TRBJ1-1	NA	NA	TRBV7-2	TGTGCCAGCAGCTTTACAGGATCCTTTCGTAGCACTGAAGCTTTCTTT	CASSFTGSFRSTEAFF
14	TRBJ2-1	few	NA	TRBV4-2	TGTGCCAGCAGCCAAGGAGGGACTTACAATGAGCAGTTCTTC	CASSQGGTYNEQFF
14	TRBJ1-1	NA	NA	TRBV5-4	TGTGCCAGCAGCTCCGGGATTGTGAACACTGAAGCTTTCTTT	CASSSGIVNTEAFF
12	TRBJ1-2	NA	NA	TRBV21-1	TGTGCCAGCAGCAGATGGAACGGGGGCTACACCTTC	CASSRWNGGYTF
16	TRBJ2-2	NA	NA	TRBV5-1	TGCGCCAGCAGTAACCCCAGGGGGGAAAACACCGGGGAGCTGTTTTTT	CASSNPRGENTGELFF
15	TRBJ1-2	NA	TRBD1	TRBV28	TGTGCCAGCTCCCCACAGGGGAAAGCTAACTATGGCTACACCTTC	CASSPQGKANYGYTF
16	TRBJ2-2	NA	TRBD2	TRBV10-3	TGTGCCATCAGTAAACTAGCGGGGGGGCCCGCCGGGGAGCTGTTTTTT	CAISKLAGGPAGELFF
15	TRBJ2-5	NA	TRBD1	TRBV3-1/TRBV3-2	TGTGCCAGCAGCCAACGACAGGGTTCAATGGAGACCCAGTACTTC	CASSQRQGSMETQYF
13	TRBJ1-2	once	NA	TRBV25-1	TGTGCCAGCAGTTTCGGCGGATCCTATGGCTACACCTTC	CASSFGGSYGYTF
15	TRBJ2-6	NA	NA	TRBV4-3	TGCGCCAGCAGCCAGAGTATCTCTGGGGCCAACGTCCTGACTTTC	CASSQSISGANVLTF
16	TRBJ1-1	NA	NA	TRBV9	TGTGCCAGCACCCCCTTCACAGGGACAATGAACACTGAAGCTTTCTTT	CASTPFTGTMNTEAFF
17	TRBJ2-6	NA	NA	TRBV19	TGTGCCAGTACCATGGGGCAGGGGATGTCTGGGGCCAACGTCCTGACTTTC	CASTMGQGMSGANVLTF
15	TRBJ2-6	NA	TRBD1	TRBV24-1	TGTGCCACCAGTGATACAGGGGACGGGGCCAACGTCCTGACTTTC	CATSDTGDGANVLTF
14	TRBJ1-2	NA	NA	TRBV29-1	TGCAGCGTTGAGTTGCAGGGGAATGTCGGGGGCTACACCTTC	CSVELQGNVGGYTF
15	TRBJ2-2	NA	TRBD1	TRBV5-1	TGCGCCAGCAGCTTCCAGGGGGCGAACACCGGGGAGCTGTTTTTT	CASSFQGANTGELFF
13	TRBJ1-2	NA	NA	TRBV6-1	TGTGCCAGCAGTGAATACAGGGTGGGAGGCTACACCTTC	CASSEYRVGGYTF
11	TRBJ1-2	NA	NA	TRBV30	TGTGCCTGGAGTGTCCGTTATGGCTACACCTTC	CAWSVRYGYTF
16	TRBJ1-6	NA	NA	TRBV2	TGTGCCAGCAGTGGGACGGGTTGGGGGGGTAATTCACCCCTCCACTTT	CASSGTGWGGNSPLHF
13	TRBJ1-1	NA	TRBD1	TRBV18	TGTGCCAGCTCACCGGGACAGGGCACTGAAGCTTTCTTT	CASSPGQGTEAFF
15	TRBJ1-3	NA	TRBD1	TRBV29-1	TGCAGCGTTGAAGCGGGACAGGGAGCTGGAAACACCATATATTTT	CSVEAGQGAGNTIYF
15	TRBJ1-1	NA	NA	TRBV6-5	TGTGCCAGCAGTTACCCACAGGGTAAGAACACTGAAGCTTTCTTT	CASSYPQGKNTEAFF
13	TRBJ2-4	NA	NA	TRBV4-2	TGTGCCAGCAGCCAAGCTGGGGCGAACATTCAGTACTTC	CASSQAGANIQYF
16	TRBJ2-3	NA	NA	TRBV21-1	TGTGCCAGCAGCAAAGAAGGGGCAGGGGAAGGAGATACGCAGTATTTT	CASSKEGAGEGDTQYF
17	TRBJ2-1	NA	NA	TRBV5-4	TGTGCCAGCAGCCTGGGTGGCGGTCAGAGCTCCTACAATGAGCAGTTCTTC	CASSLGGGQSSYNEQFF
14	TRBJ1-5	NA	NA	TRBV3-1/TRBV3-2	TGTGCCAGCAGCCCAGGAACGGACAATCAGCCCCAGCATTTT	CASSPGTDNQPQHF